The rows below give T cell receptor beta chains drawn from one sample of a study of read filtering for tumor transcriptome and immune sequencing. TCRdb fed the reads into MiXCR, producing one record per CDR3 protein. The sample contains roughly 67,000 distinct CDR3 sequences, approximately 18% of which appear only once. Source material: a population of CD138-negative cells sorted from bone marrow. These TCRs come from a donor over 35 with multiple myeloma. The conserved cysteine and the conserved F or W are not part of the CDR3 here. Fields, in order: V gene, J gene, D gene, CDR3 protein. D genes are given only for firm matches.

>TRBV12-3/TRBV12-4|TRBJ1-2|-
ASSFWQDDGYT
>TRBV6-4|TRBJ2-2|TRBD2
ASSSGLSRTGELF
>TRBV11-2|TRBJ2-1|-
ASSRTGTGEQF
>TRBV29-1|TRBJ2-5|TRBD2
SVVSGGFQETQY
>TRBV7-6|TRBJ2-3|TRBD2
ASSSRLAPSITDTQY
>TRBV4-1|TRBJ2-4|-
ASSQHKRGQAEESAKNIQY
>TRBV5-1|TRBJ2-3|TRBD2
ASGLAGGPDTQY
>TRBV29-1|TRBJ2-2|TRBD1
SGRQGATGELF
>TRBV7-8|TRBJ2-2|-
ASSLNGDGELF
>TRBV7-9|TRBJ2-1|TRBD2
ASSWSGLADYYNEQF